This T cell receptor (beta chain) is from a study of beta chain features in type 1 diabetes. Sequencing targeted expressed TCRB transcripts, as all isolated RNA had been reverse transcribed. Profiling relied on immunoSEQ multiplex PCR, and the TCRdb table lists in-frame clones only, not all of them. This sample carries approximately 330,000 clones, 11% of them seen once, and the ten largest clones take roughly 0.014%. This clone was detected only a few times. Its target is unknown. Germline V CDR1 and CDR2: SGHAT, FQDESV (reference sequence). Trimming took 4 bases from V and 10 from J; bases not matched to a gene: 13. The CDR3 spans 17 residues. Notes on the study in general: All four CD4+ subsets of Type 1 diabetes patients contained TCRB CDR3s that were moderately but significantly shorter.

The chain employs TRBV11-1 and TRBJ2-1; 13 nucleotides match TRBD2. This receptor was obtained from a woman in her thirties in good health. The sequenced sample was naive CD4+ T cells from blood. The CDR3 is CASSSLAGTSGATEQFF. The CDR3 coding sequence is TGTGCCAGCAGCTCCCTCGCCGGGACTAGCGGGGCCACCGAGCAGTTCTTC.